This TCR beta chain was sequenced in a study of blood T cell repertoires in COVID-19. The germline V gene has CDR1 ENHRY and CDR2 SYGVKD. The V end was cut by 3 bases, the J end by 0 bases, with 9 bases between. The CDR3 consists of 15 residues. Clones were read by immunoSEQ multiplex PCR, and TCRdb kept only the in-frame ones, dropping some. The table has around 260,000 clones, approximately 85% seen once; the top ten hold 4.3%. The gene calls are TRBV10-3 and TRBJ1-3; the D is unclear. This clonotype was obtained from a woman younger than 45 who had recovered from COVID-19. Specimen: PBMCs or T cells enriched from blood (not recorded which). This chain's CDR3 is CAISDGPISGNTIYF. CDR3 DNA: TGTGCCATCAGTGATGGGCCTATCTCTGGAAACACCATATATTTT.